The 6 T cell receptor beta chains in this list originate from one sample, sequenced in a study of cytomegalovirus exposure and HLA in healthy donors. It was with 60 Vbeta and 13 Jbeta primers that the PCR ran. Data came from immunoSEQ multiplex PCR; TCRdb stores just in-frame clones and leaves some out. The sample holds some 130,000 clones, roughly four fifths seen once. The sequencing sample was made of PBMCs. The receptor set was obtained from a man younger than 40 in good health and CMV-seronegative.

V and J are TRBV7-9 and TRBJ1-4; D might be TRBD1 (5 bases). Deletions cut 5 bases from V and 0 bases from J, with 10 bases between. The germline gives CDR1 SEHNR, CDR2 FQNEAQ (reference sequence). The CDR3 covers 15 residues. For the CDR3, the DNA is TGTGCCAGCAGCGAGCTAGGGGCAACTAATGAAAAACTGTTTTTT. It is translated as CASSELGATNEKLFF. The full variable domain, rest sourced from reference TRBV7-9 and TRBJ1-4, is DTGVSQNPRHKITKRGQNVTFRCDPISEHNRLYWYRQTLGQGPEFLTYFQNEAQLEKSRLLSDRFSAERPKGSFSTLEIQRTEQGDSAMYLCASSELGATNEKLFFGSGTQLSVL.

This clone has just a few counts. The chain employs TRBV9 and TRBJ2-7; 12 bases map to TRBD2. CDR1 is SGDLS, CDR2 YYNGEE, per germline. The CDR3 length is 15 residues. V lost 0 bases to trimming and J lost 6 bases; unmatched junction nucleotides: 4. The DNA for the CDR3 is TGTGCCAGCAGCGTAGGGACTAGCGGGATAGGCGAGCAGTACTTC. It encodes CASSVGTSGIGEQYF.

The V gene is TRBV30, the J gene TRBJ2-7; 8 bases match TRBD2. Germline V gives CDR1 GTSNPN, CDR2 SVGIG (reference sequence). The ends lost 3 bases at V and 7 bases at J; junction bases unmatched: 8. This CDR3 contains 13 residues. The CDR3 sequence is CAWSHGRAEEQYF. In DNA form, the CDR3 reads TGTGCCTGGAGCCACGGGAGGGCCGAAGAGCAGTACTTC. Based on the CDR3 plus reference TRBV30 and TRBJ2-7, the full variable domain is SQTIHQWPATLVQPVGSPLSLECTVEGTSNPNLYWYRQAAGRGLQLLFYSVGIGQISSEVPQNLSASRPQDRQFILSSKKLLLSDSGFYLCAWSHGRAEEQYFGPGTRLTVT.

This sequence joins TRBV6-4 and TRBJ2-7; tentatively, D is TRBD2 (6 bases). The CDR3 contains 17 residues. Germline CDR1 MRHNA, CDR2 SNTAGT. Deletions cut 2 bases from V and 6 bases from J, with 23 bases between. CDR3 nucleotide sequence: TGTGCCAGCAGTGACAAAAAGCGGGCCCTCCCGGGGCGCGAGCAGTACTTC. This codes for CASSDKKRALPGREQYF.

The chain recombines TRBV29-1 with TRBJ2-5; D may be TRBD1 (6 bases). V was clipped by 3 bases and J by 5 bases, with 10 bases between them. This CDR3 region has 12 residues. Germline CDR1 is SQVTM and CDR2 is ANQGSEA. The chain's CDR3 is CSVDPGQETQYF. Here the CDR3 DNA reads TGCAGCGTTGACCCAGGACAGGAGACCCAGTACTTC.

This sequence joins TRBV30 and TRBJ1-3, with unresolved D. Trimming left V 5 bases short and J 4 bases short, with 12 bases between. Germline lookup yields CDR1 GTSNPN and CDR2 SVGIG (reference sequence). The CDR3 contains 13 residues. CDR3 DNA: TGTGCCTGGGATCCAGCGTCGGGAAACACCATATATTTT. Protein product: CAWDPASGNTIYF.